A single TCR beta chain is shown here with its context. This entry comes from a study of blood T cell repertoires in COVID-19. Assay: immunoSEQ multiplex PCR; the TCRdb copy retains only in-frame clones and omits some. The table shows more than 75,000 clones, with around 85% occurring only once. Trimming cost V 7 bases and J 1 base, with 7 bases left between them. The CDR3 runs to 13 residues. Germline V gene sequence: CDR1 ENHRY, CDR2 SYGVKD. The chain has TRBV10-3 and TRBJ2-2; no reliable D call. The clonotype originates from a woman aged 70-85 years with acute or convalescent COVID-19. Sequencing was carried out using peripheral blood. CDR3 in DNA: TGTGCCATCAACAGCAGGAACACCGGGGAGCTGTTTTTT. This sequence encodes CAINSRNTGELFF.